The 30 T cell receptor beta chains below were found in one sample sequenced in a study of blood T cell repertoires in COVID-19. Produced via immunoSEQ multiplex PCR; TCRdb's table is partial and in-frame only. The table records approximately 300,000 clones, approximately 84% of them present only once. The sequencing input was PBMCs or T cells enriched from blood (not recorded which). Receptors originate from a young man who had recovered from COVID-19.

The chain joins TRBV7-8 to TRBJ1-2; tentative D call: TRBD1 (5 bases). CDR1 and CDR2 (germline): SGHVS, FQNEAQ. The CDR3 sequence is 15 residues long. V dropped 1 base and J dropped 0 bases, with 9 bases sitting between them. The DNA of the CDR3 is TGTGCCAGCAGCTTAGGGGGGGGACCTAACTATGGCTACACCTTC. Translating it yields CASSLGGGPNYGYTF.

The chain employs TRBV25-1 and TRBJ1-2; maybe TRBD1 (5 bases). Germline CDR1 and CDR2: MGHDK and SYGVNS. This CDR3 is 12 amino acids long. V shed 4 bases and J shed 6 bases, with 9 bases lying between them. The CDR3 DNA reads TGTGCCAGCAGTGGGTCAGGGCATGGCTACACCTTC. Amino acid sequence: CASSGSGHGYTF.

This chain connects TRBV14 to TRBJ1-2, with a tentative D call TRBD1 (6 bases). V dropped 4 bases and J dropped 6 bases, with 12 bases sitting between them. Germline V gives CDR1 SGHDN, CDR2 FVKESK. CDR3 length: 13 residues. The CDR3 DNA reads TGTGCCAGCAGCCCAACAGGGAACAATGGCTACACCTTC. Amino acids: CASSPTGNNGYTF.

The V call is TRBV5-4, the J call TRBJ1-6; a weak D match, TRBD1 (6 bases). The V gene's germline CDR1 is SGHNT and CDR2 YYREEE (reference sequence). Trimming cost V 3 bases and J 9 bases, with 22 bases left between them. The CDR3 totals 17 residues. The CDR3 DNA is TGTGCCAGCAGCTACTCGCTTGTACGGACAGCCAGTTCACCCCTCCACTTT. Amino acid sequence: CASSYSLVRTASSPLHF. Full variable domain (rest looked up from reference TRBV5-4 and TRBJ1-6): ETGVTQSPTHLIKTRGQQVTLRCSSQSGHNTVSWYQQALGQGPQFIFQYYREEENGRGNFPPRFSGLQFPNYSSELNVNALELDDSALYLCASSYSLVRTASSPLHFGNGTRLTVT.

In its sample, this clone was seen a few times. CDR3: CASSGRLAGGRSTDTQYF. The CDR3 coding sequence is TGTGCCAGCAGCGGGAGACTAGCGGGAGGGAGAAGCACAGATACGCAGTATTTT. The rearrangement joins TRBV5-5 to TRBJ2-3; 14 nucleotides align to TRBD2. Germline V gene data show CDR1 as SGHKS and CDR2 as YYEKEE (reference sequence). The CDR3 runs 18 residues. With V trimmed by 4 bases and J by 0 bases, 7 bases remained unmatched.

The rearrangement joins TRBV5-8 to TRBJ1-4, with TRBD1 identical over 7 bases. CDR3 length: 15 amino acids. Germline CDR1 reads SGHTS; CDR2 reads YDEGEE. J gave up 3 bases and V 1 base, and 3 bases lay outside the gene matches. CDR3 sequence: CASSLLGTANEKLFF. The DNA of the CDR3 is TGTGCCAGCAGCTTGCTAGGGACAGCTAATGAAAAACTGTTTTTT. Based on the CDR3 plus reference TRBV5-8 and TRBJ1-4, the full variable domain is EAGVTQSPTHLIKTRGQQATLRCSPISGHTSVYWYQQALGLGLQFLLWYDEGEERNRGNFPPRFSGRQFPNYSSELNVNALELEDSALYLCASSLLGTANEKLFFGSGTQLSVL.

The V call is TRBV30, the J call TRBJ1-5, with D possibly matching TRBD1 (6 bases). V lost 3 bases and J lost 3, with 18 bases in between. CDR3 size: 16 residues. CDR1 and CDR2 (germline): GTSNPN, SVGIG (reference sequence). DNA for the CDR3: TGTGCCTGGAGCGGGAGGGGGGGGCCCAACAATCAGCCCCAGCATTTT. As protein: CAWSGRGGPNNQPQHF.

On this clone itself: One end of the junction fails to match germline, which may point to a read error. Distinct nucleotide sequences in the sample also encode this CDR3. The V call is TRBV9, the J call TRBJ2-5, with 7 bases matching TRBD2. CDR1 and CDR2 (germline): SGDLS, YYNGEE. This CDR3 is built from 15 residues. The DNA of the CDR3 is TGTGCCCGCAGCGGTGGGGGGGGAGGCCAAGAGACCCAGTACTTC. Translation gives CARSGGGGGQETQYF.

V gene TRBV15 combines with J gene TRBJ1-1; possibly TRBD1 for D (5 bases). CDR1 LNHNV and CDR2 YYDKDF come from the germline V gene (reference sequence). Trimming left V 1 base short and J 3 bases short, with 15 bases between. The CDR3 covers 16 residues. CDR3: CATSRGKGTGDTEAFF. The CDR3 DNA follows: TGTGCCACCAGCAGAGGCAAAGGGACGGGGGACACTGAAGCTTTCTTT.

The V call is TRBV11-3, the J call TRBJ2-1, with 7 bases matching TRBD1. The germline gives CDR1 SGHNT, CDR2 YENEEA. The J segment lost 5 bases and the V segment lost 5 bases, leaving 6 bases of the junction unmatched. The CDR3 extends over 14 amino acids. As DNA, the CDR3 is TGTGCCAGCAGCCCAATCACAGGGGACAATGAGCAGTTCTTC. Amino acids: CASSPITGDNEQFF.

The chain joins TRBV12-3 or TRBV12-4 to TRBJ1-6; D unresolved. Trimming removed 6 bases from V and 10 bases from J, with 13 bases in between. The CDR3 has 13 amino acids. The CDR3 DNA reads TGTGCCAGCAGCCTTTTTGTAGAATCACCCCTCCACTTT. Translated: CASSLFVESPLHF.

The chain couples TRBV30 to TRBJ2-5, with TRBD1 identical over 7 bases. Germline V gives CDR1 GTSNPN, CDR2 SVGIG (reference sequence). V lost 3 bases and J lost 5; bases outside the gene matches: 12. CDR3 length: 15 residues. CDR3 region: CAWRKSGGFRETQYF. The CDR3 DNA reads TGTGCCTGGAGGAAATCAGGGGGTTTTAGGGAGACCCAGTACTTC.

CDR3 amino acids: CASSPQGLAGGTDTQYF. CDR3 coding DNA: TGTGCCAGCTCACCCCAGGGACTAGCGGGGGGTACCGATACGCAGTATTTT. The chain uses TRBV18 and TRBJ2-3; 15 bases align to TRBD2. V was pared by 3 bases and J by 6 bases, with 7 bases of the junction left unmatched. The CDR3 contains 17 residues. Germline loops: CDR1 KGHSH, CDR2 LQKENI.

The chain carries TRBV11-1 and TRBJ2-1, with 8 bases aligning to TRBD2. The germline CDR1 and CDR2 sequences are SGHAT and FQDESV (reference sequence). The CDR3 consists of 13 residues. The trim removed 1 base at V and 9 bases at J, leaving 2 bases unmatched. As DNA, the CDR3 is TGTGCCAGCAGCTTAGTAGCGGGACTTGAGCAGTTCTTC. Translated: CASSLVAGLEQFF.

This clone was recorded at least ten times. A read error may account for a junction end that differs from germline. This chain joins TRBV6-5 and TRBJ2-2; tentative D call: TRBD1 (5 bases). The CDR3 extends over 12 amino acids. CDR1 is MNHEY and CDR2 is SVGAGI in the germline V gene. The CDR3 bases are TGTACCAGCAGGGCAAACACCGGGGAGCTGTTTTTT. Translated, it gives CTSRANTGELFF.

This rearrangement joins TRBV29-1 to TRBJ1-4; 7 nucleotides match TRBD1. V was pared by 6 bases and J by 4 bases, with 5 bases of the junction left unmatched. This CDR3 region has 13 residues. Germline V lookup: CDR1 SQVTM, CDR2 ANQGSEA. The CDR3 here is CSVRGGGNEKLFF. The CDR3 DNA reads TGCAGCGTAAGAGGGGGCGGTAATGAAAAACTGTTTTTT.

The CDR3 DNA sequence: TGTGCCAGTAGTATAGCGGCGGCGCGGCGGAACACTGAAGCTTTCTTT. This codes for CASSIAAARRNTEAFF. This sequence joins TRBV19 and TRBJ1-1; D ambiguous. The V end was cut by 1 base, the J end by 1 base, with 13 bases between. CDR3 length: 16 residues. Per germline, CDR1 LNHDA and CDR2 SQIVND (reference sequence). Complete variable domain (other parts from reference TRBV19 and TRBJ1-1): DGGITQSPKYLFRKEGQNVTLSCEQNLNHDAMYWYRQDPGQGLRLIYYSQIVNDFQKGDIAEGYSVSREKKESFPLTVTSAQKNPTAFYLCASSIAAARRNTEAFFGQGTRLTVV.

The chain combines TRBV11-3 with TRBJ2-7; no firm D call. The CDR3 is 13 residues long. The ends were cut back, 1 base at V and 0 bases at J, with 4 bases in the middle. Germline lookup yields CDR1 SGHNT and CDR2 YENEEA. Here the CDR3 reads CASSLGYSYEQYF. In DNA, the CDR3 is TGTGCCAGCAGCTTAGGTTACTCCTACGAGCAGTACTTC. Looking up the rest from reference TRBV11-3 and TRBJ2-7 gives the full variable domain: EAGVVQSPRYKIIEKKQPVAFWCNPISGHNTLYWYLQNLGQGPELLIRYENEEAVDDSQLPKDRFSAERLKGVDSTLKIQPAELGDSAVYLCASSLGYSYEQYFGPGTRLTVT.

The V and J genes are TRBV6-5 and TRBJ2-2; the D gene is possibly TRBD2 (5 bases). Per germline, CDR1 MNHEY and CDR2 SVGAGI. This CDR3 has 15 residues. In nucleotides, the CDR3 is TGTGCATCGGACGAGGGCACAGCGAACACCGGGGAGCTGTTTTTT. Translation: CASDEGTANTGELFF.

V usage is TRBV10-1 and J usage is TRBJ1-4; weak D call: TRBD1 (5 bases). Trimming removed 2 bases from V and 7 bases from J, with 14 bases in between. This CDR3 contains 15 residues. Germline V gives CDR1 WNHNN, CDR2 SYGVQD (reference sequence). As DNA, the CDR3 is TGCGCCAGCAGTGAGGGGGGGGAGCTTGGTGAAAAACTGTTTTTT. The encoded protein is CASSEGGELGEKLFF.

The chain links TRBV6-1 to TRBJ2-5, with D hard to call. V shed 2 bases and J shed 3 bases, with 19 bases lying between them. CDR1 and CDR2 from the germline V gene are MNHNS and SASEGT. This CDR3 contains 17 residues. The CDR3 nucleotides read TGTGCCAGCAGTGAATTTTTGGTCCGAGCTCTAAAAGAGACCCAGTACTTC. Protein: CASSEFLVRALKETQYF.

The chain combines TRBV6-1 with TRBJ2-7; 10 bases map to TRBD1. CDR1 and CDR2 from the germline V gene are MNHNS and SASEGT. CDR3 length: 15 amino acids. With V trimmed by 1 base and J by 0 bases, 0 bases remained unmatched. CDR3 sequence (DNA): TGTGCCAGCAGTGAAGGGACAGGGGGCTCCTACGAGCAGTACTTC. This translates into CASSEGTGGSYEQYF.

This clone was seen only a few times. Other DNA sequences in the sample encode the same CDR3. The chain joins TRBV5-1 to TRBJ1-2, with a possible D match to TRBD1 (6 bases). CDR1 SGHRS and CDR2 YFSETQ come from the germline V gene. The CDR3 sequence is 15 residues long. The V and J ends lost 0 bases and 4 bases respectively, with 13 bases between them. CDR3 sequence reads: CASSLGWGQGYGYTF. CDR3 coding DNA: TGCGCCAGCAGCTTGGGTTGGGGGCAAGGCTATGGCTACACCTTC. The variable domain in full, completed from reference TRBV5-1 and TRBJ1-2, reads KAGVTQTPRYLIKTRGQQVTLSCSPISGHRSVSWYQQTPGQGLQFLFEYFSETQRNKGNFPGRFSGRQFSNSRSEMNVSTLELGDSALYLCASSLGWGQGYGYTFGSGTRLTVV.

This clone was recorded only once. The J gene is TRBJ1-1, the V gene TRBV7-2, with D maybe TRBD1 (6 bases). Germline lookup yields CDR1 SGHTA and CDR2 FQGNSA. V was clipped by 1 base and J by 7 bases, with 19 bases between them. The CDR3 loop spans 16 amino acids. DNA for the CDR3: TGTGCCAGCAGCTTAGGGCGCGGGGGCCAAAGGCGTGAAGCTTTCTTT. Protein product: CASSLGRGGQRREAFF.

The chain carries TRBV7-9 and TRBJ2-7; 8 positions agree with TRBD2. This CDR3 has 16 residues. V was clipped by 5 bases and J by 3 bases; unmatched bases: 12. CDR1 is SEHNR, CDR2 FQNEAQ, per germline (reference sequence). CDR3 in DNA: TGTGCCAGCAGCCCCCGGGAGGGGCCCCAAGTCTACGAGCAGTACTTC. It encodes CASSPREGPQVYEQYF.

The chain carries TRBV28 and TRBJ1-4; TRBD1 aligns across 7 bases. The V gene end was trimmed by 2 bases and the J gene end by 8 bases; junction bases not matched to a gene: 8. The CDR3 extends over 15 amino acids. The germline V gene encodes CDR1 MDHEN and CDR2 SYDVKM. The CDR3 region is CASSLPGTADEKLFF. The CDR3 DNA follows: TGTGCCAGCAGTTTACCCGGGACAGCAGACGAAAAACTGTTTTTT.

The chain recombines TRBV7-2 with TRBJ1-3, with unresolved D. The CDR3 has 13 residues. Trimming shortened V by 0 bases and J by 8 bases, and 8 bases separated the two germline ends. Germline loops: CDR1 SGHTA, CDR2 FQGNSA. CDR3: CASSLARGDTIYF. CDR3 DNA: TGTGCCAGCAGCTTAGCTCGGGGAGACACCATATATTTT.

This rearrangement joins TRBV4-1 to TRBJ2-5, with 11 nucleotides matching TRBD1. CDR1 and CDR2 from the germline V gene are MGHRA and YSYEKL. The CDR3 has 15 residues. Trimming cost V 5 bases and J 11 bases; bases outside gene matches: 13. CDR3 amino acids: CASSLPGQGDVQQYF. CDR3 sequence (DNA): TGCGCCAGCAGCTTGCCGGGACAGGGGGATGTTCAACAGTACTTC.

This clone turned up a few times. The chain joins TRBV28 to TRBJ1-6; no reliable D call. The CDR3 consists of 15 residues. V gave up 8 bases and J gave up 0 bases, with 11 bases separating them. The germline V gene encodes CDR1 MDHEN and CDR2 SYDVKM. For the CDR3, the DNA is TGTGCCAGCCTTTCGAAGAGCTCCTATAATTCACCCCTCCACTTT. Translating gives CASLSKSSYNSPLHF.

This sequence joins TRBV30 and TRBJ1-2, with a weak D call TRBD1 (5 bases). V dropped 5 bases and J dropped 8 bases, with 21 bases sitting between them. Germline CDR1 is GTSNPN and CDR2 is SVGIG (reference sequence). There are 14 residues in the CDR3. This CDR3 is CAWGLESRDWGYTF. In nucleotides, the CDR3 is TGTGCCTGGGGACTTGAGAGCAGGGACTGGGGCTACACCTTC.